This is a list of T cell receptor beta chains from one sample in a study of blood T cells in healthy people across ages. TCRdb analysed the 5' RACE reads with MiXCR anew, one entry per CDR3 protein. Here the sample spans 1.5 million to 2 million distinct CDR3 sequences, roughly 28% being singletons. Input material: blood. The receptors stem from a woman aged 25 to 45 in good health. Each CDR3 is given without its conserved first and last residue.

j_gene	v_gene	CDR3aa
TRBJ2-7	TRBV7-2	ASSLPYGRENEQY
TRBJ1-2	TRBV20-1	SAPRDRTNYGYT
TRBJ2-3	TRBV10-3	AISASGTGSTDTQY
TRBJ1-4	TRBV28	ASSSPGTAEKLF
TRBJ2-4	TRBV6-2/TRBV6-3	ASRRQGRLAKNIQY
TRBJ2-5	TRBV24-1	ATSDGQAVLQETQY
TRBJ2-1	TRBV11-3	ASSSTPGESSYNEQF
TRBJ1-5	TRBV12-3/TRBV12-4	ASSLWAADQLQH
TRBJ2-3	TRBV21-1	ASSKGITDTQY
TRBJ1-4	TRBV3-1	ASSQAYRGQSEKLF
TRBJ2-1	TRBV5-6	ASSNDRYNEQF
TRBJ2-5	TRBV12-3/TRBV12-4	ASSFANEQY
TRBJ2-2	TRBV11-2	ASSLVVAGGTGELF
TRBJ2-3	TRBV20-1	SARDAAGVAGVDRQY
TRBJ2-7	TRBV10-3	AISDKAGTYEQY
TRBJ1-5	TRBV7-9	ASSRTGTMWNQPQH
TRBJ2-3	TRBV27	ASRNPTDTQY
TRBJ2-4	TRBV4-2	ASSQGGQGGTIQY
TRBJ2-4	TRBV20-1	SARPSLGIQY
TRBJ2-1	TRBV5-1	ASSYPTSGGANEQF
TRBJ2-1	TRBV5-1	ASSSRGAGGLNEQF
TRBJ2-7	TRBV20-1	SARSREYPYEQY
TRBJ1-5	TRBV6-2/TRBV6-3	ASRIGRTQPQH
TRBJ1-2	TRBV6-5	ASNYGGAAYGYT
TRBJ2-7	TRBV29-1	SVLGGNHWDRH
TRBJ2-5	TRBV4-1	ASSPGTSGRGGETQY
TRBJ1-1	TRBV29-1	SAGDEGTEAF
TRBJ2-1	TRBV6-1	ASTRELKHGQF
TRBJ2-3	TRBV10-3	AISTPSEAQY
TRBJ2-1	TRBV12-3/TRBV12-4	ASSLRDSGGDEQF
TRBJ2-3	TRBV20-1	SARDDARENTDTQY
TRBJ2-7	TRBV2	ASSEYAVSYEQY
TRBJ1-1	TRBV29-1	GGGQMNTEAF
TRBJ2-5	TRBV10-3	AISEGSGGGETQY
TRBJ2-7	TRBV28	ASRTMGTAYEQY
TRBJ2-7	TRBV3-1	ASSKSLANSYEQY
TRBJ2-1	TRBV7-3	ASSWNWGGGNEQF
TRBJ1-5	TRBV10-2	ASRRGFGQPQH
TRBJ2-2	TRBV28	ASKVPKGRTGELF
TRBJ2-7	TRBV12-3/TRBV12-4	ASRLEGDSGEQY
TRBJ2-1	TRBV5-1	ASSSGTSGKQGGNEQF
TRBJ2-4	TRBV5-4	ASSERTSGAYNEQY
TRBJ1-2	TRBV9	ASSVGIRDISLGYT
TRBJ2-7	TRBV20-1	SARVQGFSYEQY
TRBJ2-5	TRBV5-1	ASSPLQGWETQY
TRBJ2-7	TRBV6-5	AGSGGHSYEQY
TRBJ1-2	TRBV12-3/TRBV12-4	ASSPRGSTPYYGYT
TRBJ1-1	TRBV5-1	ASSAEAEAF
TRBJ1-2	TRBV24-1	ATSPGPRTGYT
TRBJ2-1	TRBV10-3	AISVRTSGSYNEQF
TRBJ2-7	TRBV24-1	ATSDSEGWDEQY
-	TRBV10-3	AISAGTELYEQY
TRBJ2-1	TRBV7-2	ASSFSGSAYNEQF
TRBJ2-3	TRBV24-1	ATSDGGHADTQY
TRBJ2-3	TRBV11-2	ASSLVSGGGLRAADTQY